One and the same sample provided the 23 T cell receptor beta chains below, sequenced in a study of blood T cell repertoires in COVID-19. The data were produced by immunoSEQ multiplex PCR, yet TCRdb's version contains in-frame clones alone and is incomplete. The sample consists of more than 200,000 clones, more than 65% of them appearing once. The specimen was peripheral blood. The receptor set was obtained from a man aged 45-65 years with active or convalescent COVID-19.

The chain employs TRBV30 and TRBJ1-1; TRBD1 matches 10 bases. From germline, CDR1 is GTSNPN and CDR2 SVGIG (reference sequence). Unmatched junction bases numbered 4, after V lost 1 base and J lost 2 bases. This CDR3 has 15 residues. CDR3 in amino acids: CAWSARTGGNTEAFF. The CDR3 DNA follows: TGTGCCTGGAGTGCTAGGACAGGGGGAAACACTGAAGCTTTCTTT.

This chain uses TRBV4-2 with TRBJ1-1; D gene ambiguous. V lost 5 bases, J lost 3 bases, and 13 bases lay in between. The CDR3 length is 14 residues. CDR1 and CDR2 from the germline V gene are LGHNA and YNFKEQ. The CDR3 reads CASSSSSPDTEAFF. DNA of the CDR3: TGTGCCAGCAGCTCTAGTTCCCCGGACACTGAAGCTTTCTTT.

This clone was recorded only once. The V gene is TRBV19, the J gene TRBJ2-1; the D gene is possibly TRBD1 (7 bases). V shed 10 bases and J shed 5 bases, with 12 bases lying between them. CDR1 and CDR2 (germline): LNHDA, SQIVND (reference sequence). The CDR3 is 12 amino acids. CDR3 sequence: CATGGLNNEQFF. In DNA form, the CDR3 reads TGTGCCACAGGGGGGTTAAACAATGAGCAGTTCTTC.

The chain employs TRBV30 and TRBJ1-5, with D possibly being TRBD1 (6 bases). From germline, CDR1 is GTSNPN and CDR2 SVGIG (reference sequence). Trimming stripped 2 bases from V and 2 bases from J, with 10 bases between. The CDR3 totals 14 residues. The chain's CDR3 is CAWSKAGGNQPQHF. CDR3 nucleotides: TGTGCCTGGAGTAAGGCAGGGGGCAATCAGCCCCAGCATTTT.

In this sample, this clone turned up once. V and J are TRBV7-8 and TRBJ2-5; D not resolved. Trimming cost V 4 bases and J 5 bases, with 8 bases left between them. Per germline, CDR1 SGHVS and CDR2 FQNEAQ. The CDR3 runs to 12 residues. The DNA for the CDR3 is TGTGCCAGCAGCTCGGAGTTGGAGACCCAGTACTTC. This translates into CASSSELETQYF. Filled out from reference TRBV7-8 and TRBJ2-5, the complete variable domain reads GAGVSQSPRYKVAKRGQDVALRCDPISGHVSLFWYQQALGQGPEFLTYFQNEAQLDKSGLPSDRFFAERPEGSVSTLKIQRTQQEDSAVYLCASSSELETQYFGPGTRLLVL.

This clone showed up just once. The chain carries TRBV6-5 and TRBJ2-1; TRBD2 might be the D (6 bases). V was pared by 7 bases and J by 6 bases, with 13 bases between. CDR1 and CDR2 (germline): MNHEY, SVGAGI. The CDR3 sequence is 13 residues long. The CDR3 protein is CASILGGLNEQFF. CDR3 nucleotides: TGTGCCAGCATTCTCGGGGGACTCAATGAGCAGTTCTTC.

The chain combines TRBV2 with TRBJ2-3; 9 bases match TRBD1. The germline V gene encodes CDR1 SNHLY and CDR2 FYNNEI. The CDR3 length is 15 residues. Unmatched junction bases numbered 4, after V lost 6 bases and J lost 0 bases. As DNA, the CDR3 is TGTGCCAGCAGCCCGGACAGGGGTAGCACAGATACGCAGTATTTT. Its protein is CASSPDRGSTDTQYF.

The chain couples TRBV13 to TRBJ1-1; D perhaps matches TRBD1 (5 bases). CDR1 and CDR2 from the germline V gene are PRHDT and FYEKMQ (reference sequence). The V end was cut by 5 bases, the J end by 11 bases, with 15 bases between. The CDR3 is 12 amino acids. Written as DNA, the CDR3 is TGTGCCAGCAGCACCCGCGGGGCGAAGGCTTTCTTT. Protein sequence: CASSTRGAKAFF.

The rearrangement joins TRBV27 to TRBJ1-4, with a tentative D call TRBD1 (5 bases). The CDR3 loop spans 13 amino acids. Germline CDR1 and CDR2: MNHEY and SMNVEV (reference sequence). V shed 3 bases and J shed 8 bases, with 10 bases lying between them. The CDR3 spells CASSLTVREKLFF. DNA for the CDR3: TGTGCCAGCAGTTTGACAGTCCGGGAAAAACTGTTTTTT. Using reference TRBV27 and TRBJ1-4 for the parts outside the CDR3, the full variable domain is EAQVTQNPRYLITVTGKKLTVTCSQNMNHEYMSWYRQDPGLGLRQIYYSMNVEVTDKGDVPEGYKVSRKEKRNFPLILESPSPNQTSLYFCASSLTVREKLFFGSGTQLSVL.

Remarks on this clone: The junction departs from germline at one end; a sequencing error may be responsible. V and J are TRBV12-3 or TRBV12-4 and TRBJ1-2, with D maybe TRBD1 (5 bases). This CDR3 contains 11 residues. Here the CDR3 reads CASSFRDGYIF. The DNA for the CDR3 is TGTGCCAGCAGTTTCAGGGATGGCTACATCTTC.

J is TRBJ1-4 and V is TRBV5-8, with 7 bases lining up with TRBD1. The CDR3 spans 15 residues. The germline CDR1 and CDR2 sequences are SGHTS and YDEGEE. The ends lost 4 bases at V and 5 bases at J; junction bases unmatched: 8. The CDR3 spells CASSLDRAGNEKLFF. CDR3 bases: TGTGCCAGCAGCCTAGACAGGGCGGGGAATGAAAAACTGTTTTTT.

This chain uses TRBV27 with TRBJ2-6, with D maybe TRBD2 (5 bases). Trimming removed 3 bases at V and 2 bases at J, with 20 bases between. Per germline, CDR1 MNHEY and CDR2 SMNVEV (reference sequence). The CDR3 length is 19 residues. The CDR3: CASSFQGPWRAAGANVLTF. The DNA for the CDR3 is TGTGCCAGCAGTTTCCAAGGACCGTGGCGGGCGGCTGGGGCCAACGTCCTGACTTTC.

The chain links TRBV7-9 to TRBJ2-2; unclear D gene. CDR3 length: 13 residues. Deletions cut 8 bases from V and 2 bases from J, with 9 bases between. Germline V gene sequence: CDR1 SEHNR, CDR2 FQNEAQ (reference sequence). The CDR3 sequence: CASGLSNTGELFF. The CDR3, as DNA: TGTGCCAGCGGGCTGAGTAACACCGGGGAGCTGTTTTTT.

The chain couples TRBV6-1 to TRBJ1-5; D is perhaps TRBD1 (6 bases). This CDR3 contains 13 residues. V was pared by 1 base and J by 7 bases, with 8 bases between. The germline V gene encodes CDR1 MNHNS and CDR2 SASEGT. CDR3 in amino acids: CASSEDRVQPQHF. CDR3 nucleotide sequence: TGTGCCAGCAGTGAAGACAGGGTCCAGCCCCAGCATTTT.

Here the CDR3 reads CASSADRYPTYNEQFF. Written as DNA, the CDR3 is TGCGCCAGCAGCGCGGACAGGTATCCTACCTACAATGAGCAGTTCTTC. The gene calls are TRBV5-1 and TRBJ2-1; TRBD1 matches 7 bases. The CDR3 has 16 amino acids. The trim removed 4 bases at V and 2 bases at J, leaving 9 bases unmatched. Germline V gene lookup returns CDR1 SGHRS and CDR2 YFSETQ. The variable domain in full, completed from reference TRBV5-1 and TRBJ2-1, reads KAGVTQTPRYLIKTRGQQVTLSCSPISGHRSVSWYQQTPGQGLQFLFEYFSETQRNKGNFPGRFSGRQFSNSRSEMNVSTLELGDSALYLCASSADRYPTYNEQFFGPGTRLTVL.

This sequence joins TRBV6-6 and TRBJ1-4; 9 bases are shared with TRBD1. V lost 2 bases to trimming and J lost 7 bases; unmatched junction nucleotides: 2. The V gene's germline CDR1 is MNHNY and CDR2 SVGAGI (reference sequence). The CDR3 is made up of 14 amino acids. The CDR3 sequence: CASSYRDRVEKLFF. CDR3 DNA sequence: TGTGCCAGCAGTTACCGGGACAGGGTTGAAAAACTGTTTTTT.

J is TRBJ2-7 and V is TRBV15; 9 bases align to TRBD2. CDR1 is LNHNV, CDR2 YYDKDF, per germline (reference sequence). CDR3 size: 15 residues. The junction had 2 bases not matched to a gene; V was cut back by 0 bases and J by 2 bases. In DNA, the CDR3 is TGTGCCACCAGCAGAGAGCGGGGGGGCCCCTACGAGCAGTACTTC. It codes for CATSRERGGPYEQYF.

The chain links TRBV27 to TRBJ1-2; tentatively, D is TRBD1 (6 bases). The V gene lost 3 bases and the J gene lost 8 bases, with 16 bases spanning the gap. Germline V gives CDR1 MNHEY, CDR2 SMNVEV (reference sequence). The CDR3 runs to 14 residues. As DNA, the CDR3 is TGTGCCAGCAGTTTCGGAGGACAGCGAGTAGGCTACACCTTC. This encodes CASSFGGQRVGYTF.

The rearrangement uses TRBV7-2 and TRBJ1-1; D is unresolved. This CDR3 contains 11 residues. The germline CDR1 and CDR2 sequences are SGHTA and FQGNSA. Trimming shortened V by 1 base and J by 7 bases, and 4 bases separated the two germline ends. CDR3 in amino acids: CASSLVNEAFF. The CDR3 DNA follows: TGTGCCAGCAGCTTAGTAAATGAAGCTTTCTTT. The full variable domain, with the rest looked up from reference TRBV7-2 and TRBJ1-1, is GAGVSQSPSNKVTEKGKDVELRCDPISGHTALYWYRQSLGQGLEFLIYFQGNSAPDKSGLPSDRFSAERTGGSVSTLTIQRTQQEDSAVYLCASSLVNEAFFGQGTRLTVV.

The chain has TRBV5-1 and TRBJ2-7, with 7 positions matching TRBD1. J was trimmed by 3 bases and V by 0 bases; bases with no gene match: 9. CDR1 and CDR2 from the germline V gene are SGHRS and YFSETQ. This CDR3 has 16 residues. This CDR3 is CASSLATGVGGYEQYF. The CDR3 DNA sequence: TGCGCCAGCAGCTTGGCAACAGGGGTAGGGGGCTACGAGCAGTACTTC.

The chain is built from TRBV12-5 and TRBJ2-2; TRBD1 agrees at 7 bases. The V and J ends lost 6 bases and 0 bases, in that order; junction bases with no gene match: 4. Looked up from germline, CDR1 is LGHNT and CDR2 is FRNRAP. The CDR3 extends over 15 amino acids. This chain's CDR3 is CASGGTVANTGELFF. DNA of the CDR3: TGTGCTAGTGGCGGGACAGTAGCGAACACCGGGGAGCTGTTTTTT.

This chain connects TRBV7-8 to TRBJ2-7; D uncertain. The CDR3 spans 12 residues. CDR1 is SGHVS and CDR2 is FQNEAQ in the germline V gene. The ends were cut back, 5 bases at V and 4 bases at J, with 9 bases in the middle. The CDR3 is CASSQTLYEQYF. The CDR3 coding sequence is TGTGCCAGCAGCCAGACACTTTACGAGCAGTACTTC. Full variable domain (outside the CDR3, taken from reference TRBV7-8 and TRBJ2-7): GAGVSQSPRYKVAKRGQDVALRCDPISGHVSLFWYQQALGQGPEFLTYFQNEAQLDKSGLPSDRFFAERPEGSVSTLKIQRTQQEDSAVYLCASSQTLYEQYFGPGTRLTVT.

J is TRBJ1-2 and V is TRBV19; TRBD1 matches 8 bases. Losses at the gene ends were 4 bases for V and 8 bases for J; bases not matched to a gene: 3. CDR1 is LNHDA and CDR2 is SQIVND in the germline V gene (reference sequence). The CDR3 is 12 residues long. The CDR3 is CASSRTGSGYTF. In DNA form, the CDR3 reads TGTGCCAGTAGTAGGACAGGGAGCGGCTACACCTTC.